The T cell receptor (beta chain) described here comes from a study of persistence of HIV-infected CD4 T cells. Study-level background: Multiple blood draws of up to about 180 mL, except two donors with single leukapheresis. Notes on the study in general: Antigen-responding cells were enriched for degenerate expanded CDR3beta sequences.

Sequencing used immunoSEQ version 4 in survey mode. Clones were read by immunoSEQ multiplex PCR, and TCRdb kept only the in-frame ones, dropping some. The table records roughly 13,000 clones, about three fifths of them present only once. Cells were stimulated with overlapping HIV-1 Gag 15-mer peptides. CD4+ T cells upregulating both CD40 ligand and CD69 were sorted as responding cells. Before stimulation, PBMCs underwent CD8+ T cell depletion. CD8-depleted PBMCs were stimulated 15 to 20 hours with anti-CD28/CD49d costimulation, CD40-blocking antibody and enfuvirtide. This clone was observed a few times. Its antigen is not identified. V shed 1 base and J shed 8 bases, with 10 bases lying between them. The germline CDR1 and CDR2 sequences are SGDLS and YYNGEE. The CDR3 has 13 amino acids.

The rearrangement links TRBV9 to TRBJ2-1; tentative D call: TRBD1 (5 bases). This clonotype originated in an adult man with HIV who was CMV-seropositive. The source material was CD4+ T cells sorted from PBMCs after approximately 19-hour stimulation, sampled from a patient who received antiretroviral therapy. Here the CDR3 DNA reads TGTGCCAGCAGCGTAAGATGGGGCGATGAGCAGTTCTTC. Translation gives CASSVRWGDEQFF.